This TCR beta chain emerged from a study of CD8+CD57+ T cells in acquired aplastic anemia. Study-level information: Recorded DNA amounts for sorted CD4+ and CD8+ cells had an average of approximately 2.9 ug.

This clonotype was detected only a few times. Its antigen remains unidentified. Study observations and caveats: The study identified almost 30 CD8+ CDR3 sequences shared by patients and controls. The CD8+ Simpson's diversity of patients and controls was not significantly different.

CD8+CD57+ cell expansion, shown by flow cytometry, had occurred in the patients selected for sequencing. Sampling of blood occurred while the patients had still received no therapy. Both TCR beta VDJ combination and CDR3 sequence profiling were carried out. Genomic DNA was the template for this profiling. TCRdb independently ran MiXCR on the reads; one entry per CDR3 protein. The repertoire consists of around 500,000 distinct CDR3 sequences, with around 30% occurring once and the leading ten covering 0.82%. The receptor's source is a human donor with aplastic anemia. Specimen: sorted CD4+, CD8+, or CD8+CD57+ T cells (not recorded which) from PBMCs.

This chain's CDR3 is CASSLMGQLNSPLHF. The CDR3 coding sequence is TGTGCCAGCAGCCTAATGGGACAGCTTAATTCACCCCTCCACTTT. The gene calls are TRBV6-1 and TRBJ1-6; TRBD1 matches 7 bases. The CDR3 has 15 residues. The V and J ends lost 6 bases and 6 bases, in that order; junction bases with no gene match: 8. CDR1 and CDR2 (germline): MNHNS, SASEGT.